A selection of T cell receptor beta chains follows, all from one sample in a study of early stage breast cancer tumors. Profiling relied on immunoSEQ multiplex PCR, and the TCRdb table lists in-frame clones only, not all of them. The sample consists of approximately 33,000 clones, approximately 70% of them appearing once. Sequencing input: blood. These receptors all stem from a person aged 35 to 50 with breast cancer. Both conserved end residues are part of each CDR3. The D gene is left open where the match is weak. Some rows have no size entry. The others give once, few or many, or a class for an expanded clone.

>TRBD2|TRBJ2-3|-|TRBV7-3
CASSLRGGRATDTQYF
TGTGCCAGCAGCTTACGGGGCGGGAGGGCCACAGATACGCAGTATTTT
>-|TRBJ2-5|-|TRBV13
CASSLGGGTQETQYF
TGTGCCAGCAGCTTAGGGGGGGGAACTCAAGAGACCCAGTACTTC
>TRBD2|TRBJ2-5|-|TRBV5-1
CASSLGLGYWETQYF
TGCGCCAGCAGCTTAGGACTAGGGTATTGGGAGACCCAGTACTTC
>TRBD1|TRBJ2-2|-|TRBV4-2
CASSQHRGSNTGELFF
TGTGCCAGCAGCCAGCACAGGGGGTCGAACACCGGGGAGCTGTTTTTT
>TRBD2|TRBJ2-3|-|TRBV11-3
CASSLYGGSVSGSTDTQYF
TGTGCCAGCAGCTTATACGGCGGGAGTGTATCAGGATCCACAGATACGCAGTATTTT
>-|TRBJ2-6|-|TRBV4-2
CASSQVSRGEAGANVLTF
TGTGCCAGCAGCCAAGTTTCGAGAGGGGAGGCTGGGGCCAACGTCCTGACTTTC
>TRBD2|TRBJ2-2|-|TRBV2
CASISGRSTGELFF
TGTGCCAGCATAAGCGGGAGAAGCACCGGGGAGCTGTTTTTT
>TRBD2|TRBJ2-1|-|TRBV5-4
CASSPGLGTSGTQEFF
TGTGCCAGCAGCCCCGGGCTTGGGACTAGCGGGACTCAAGAGTTCTTC
>TRBD1|TRBJ2-7|-|TRBV2
CASSRDSYEQYF
TGTGCCAGCAGTCGGGACAGCTACGAGCAGTACTTC
>-|TRBJ1-4|-|TRBV5-4
CASSPDGATNEKLFF
TGTGCCAGCAGCCCGGACGGTGCAACTAATGAAAAACTGTTTTTT
>TRBD1|TRBJ1-1|-|TRBV6-5
CASSRQGDTEAFF
TGTGCCAGCAGTAGACAGGGCGACACTGAAGCTTTCTTT
>-|TRBJ2-5|-|TRBV5-1
CASSYADGQETQYF
TGCGCCAGCAGCTACGCGGACGGACAAGAGACCCAGTACTTC
>TRBD2|TRBJ2-3|-|TRBV25-1
CASAVAGGPADTQYF
TGTGCCAGCGCCGTCGCGGGAGGGCCCGCAGATACGCAGTATTTT
>-|TRBJ1-1|-|TRBV6-6
CASREGVNEAFF
TGTGCCAGCAGGGAGGGGGTTAATGAAGCTTTCTTT
>-|TRBJ1-1|few|TRBV7-9
CASLDTGGNTEAFF
TGTGCCAGCTTGGACACGGGAGGAAACACTGAAGCTTTCTTT
>-|TRBJ2-6|-|TRBV7-2
CASSLSQRSSGANVLTF
TGTGCCAGCAGCTTGTCGCAGCGGAGCTCTGGGGCCAACGTCCTGACTTTC
>-|TRBJ1-1|-|TRBV5-4
CASSLNIGYAREAFF
TGTGCCAGCAGCTTGAACATTGGATATGCCCGTGAAGCTTTCTTT
>TRBD1|TRBJ2-5|-|TRBV7-8
CASSLALQGAFQTQYF
TGTGCCAGCAGCTTAGCATTACAGGGGGCGTTTCAGACCCAGTACTTC
>-|TRBJ2-7|few|TRBV10-3
CAISPGQPNPYEQYF
TGTGCCATCAGCCCCGGACAGCCTAACCCCTACGAGCAGTACTTC
>TRBD2|TRBJ2-5|-|TRBV5-1
CASSFSGSSQETQYF
TGCGCCAGCAGCTTTAGCGGGAGCAGCCAAGAGACCCAGTACTTC
>TRBD1|TRBJ2-3|-|TRBV6-1
CASRGTGSGTDTQYF
TGTGCCAGCAGGGGGACAGGTAGCGGCACAGATACGCAGTATTTT
>TRBD2|TRBJ2-3|-|TRBV9
CASSVGGNSAANTDTQYF
TGTGCCAGCAGCGTCGGGGGGAATAGTGCGGCGAACACAGATACGCAGTATTTT
>TRBD2|TRBJ2-3|-|TRBV5-1
CASSLMLAGGSTDTQYF
TGCGCCAGCAGCTTGATGCTGGCGGGAGGGAGCACAGATACGCAGTATTTT
>-|TRBJ2-5|-|TRBV2
CASTLLKGPQETQYF
TGTGCCAGCACTCTCCTAAAGGGACCTCAAGAGACCCAGTACTTC
>-|TRBJ2-7|once|TRBV7-2
CASSWGLAYEQYF
TGTGCCAGCAGCTGGGGACTTGCATACGAGCAGTACTTC
>-|TRBJ2-3|-|TRBV7-2
CASSLGGLVLDTQYF
TGTGCCAGCAGCTTAGGCGGGCTAGTTTTAGATACGCAGTATTTT
>-|TRBJ1-1|-|TRBV7-8
CASSSSNGLIEAFF
TGTGCCAGCAGCTCCAGTAACGGACTGATTGAAGCTTTCTTT
>-|TRBJ1-3|-|TRBV7-2
CASSLVKGNTIYF
TGTGCCAGCAGCTTAGTAAAGGGAAACACCATATATTTT
>-|TRBJ2-2|-|TRBV4-3
CASSHNGPAGGELFF
TGCGCCAGCAGCCATAACGGCCCGGCGGGGGGGGAGCTGTTTTTT
>-|TRBJ1-2|-|TRBV19
CASSPGGSGYTF
TGTGCCAGTAGTCCCGGCGGGTCGGGCTACACCTTC
>-|TRBJ2-7|few|TRBV27
CASSSPLRRYEQYF
TGTGCCAGCAGTTCCCCTTTACGTCGCTACGAGCAGTACTTC
>-|TRBJ1-1|-|TRBV19
CASSKGWMNTEAFF
TGTGCCAGTAGTAAAGGGTGGATGAACACTGAAGCTTTCTTT
>-|TRBJ2-7|-|TRBV7-8
CASTPSGRGDEQYF
TGTGCCAGCACCCCTTCAGGGAGGGGGGACGAGCAGTACTTC
>TRBD1|TRBJ2-2|-|TRBV6-5
CASSFRQGATGELFF
TGTGCCAGCAGCTTTAGACAGGGGGCAACCGGGGAGCTGTTTTTT
>TRBD2|TRBJ2-2|-|TRBV19
CASSRTSGTTTLTGELFF
TGTGCCAGTAGTAGGACTAGCGGGACTACCACGCTCACCGGGGAGCTGTTTTTT
>TRBD2|TRBJ2-1|-|TRBV14
CASSQLGLAGAGGDNEQFF
TGTGCCAGCAGCCAACTCGGACTAGCGGGGGCCGGGGGGGACAATGAGCAGTTCTTC
>-|TRBJ2-7|few|TRBV28
CASSLTGQVVRYEQYF
TGTGCCAGCAGTTTGACAGGTCAGGTAGTACGGTACGAGCAGTACTTC
>-|TRBJ2-4|-|TRBV7-2
CASSLVGAAKNIQYF
TGTGCCAGCAGCTTAGTGGGTGCAGCCAAAAACATTCAGTACTTC
>TRBD2|TRBJ2-3|-|TRBV11-2
CASSPAMGSGGRQYF
TGTGCCAGCAGCCCAGCTATGGGTAGCGGGGGTCGTCAGTATTTT
>-|TRBJ1-5|-|TRBV5-6
CASSLGPAQPQHF
TGTGCCAGCAGCTTGGGTCCCGCTCAGCCCCAGCATTTT
>TRBD2|TRBJ2-1|-|TRBV9
CASSSRGSGLNEQFF
TGTGCCAGCAGCTCCCGGGGTAGCGGGCTTAATGAGCAGTTCTTC
>-|TRBJ2-1|-|TRBV18
CASSPRGGLNEQFF
TGTGCCAGCTCACCGAGGGGTGGTTTGAATGAGCAGTTCTTC
>-|TRBJ1-4|-|TRBV19
CASRPRQATNEKLFF
TGTGCCAGTAGACCTCGGCAGGCAACTAATGAAAAACTGTTTTTT
>-|TRBJ1-5|-|TRBV28
CASSPPRSQPQHF
TGTGCCAGCAGTCCCCCAAGAAGTCAGCCCCAGCATTTT
>-|TRBJ2-5|-|TRBV7-2
CASGITGGQETQYF
TGTGCCAGCGGGATCACAGGCGGGCAAGAGACCCAGTACTTC
>TRBD1|TRBJ1-2|-|TRBV4-1
CASSQGTGTNNYGYTF
TGCGCCAGCAGCCAAGGGACAGGAACAAATAACTATGGCTACACCTTC
>-|TRBJ2-2|-|TRBV19
CASSRSPNTGELFF
TGTGCCAGTAGTCGATCCCCCAACACCGGGGAGCTGTTTTTT
>-|TRBJ1-1|-|TRBV7-9
CASSSWDTEAFF
TGTGCCAGCAGCTCTTGGGACACTGAAGCTTTCTTT
>TRBD2|TRBJ2-7|-|TRBV28
CASRGASGKGSYEQYF
TGTGCCAGCAGGGGGGCTAGCGGGAAAGGATCCTACGAGCAGTACTTC
>TRBD1|TRBJ1-5|-|TRBV4-1
CASSDREFWEGNQPQHF
TGCGCCAGCAGCGACAGGGAATTTTGGGAGGGCAATCAGCCCCAGCATTTT
>-|TRBJ1-5|once|TRBV10-3
CAISENGLGNQPQHF
TGTGCCATCAGTGAAAATGGGCTCGGCAATCAGCCCCAGCATTTT
>-|TRBJ2-5|-|TRBV11-3
CASSLGGTPQETQYF
TGTGCCAGCAGCTTAGGGGGGACCCCCCAAGAGACCCAGTACTTC
>TRBD2|TRBJ2-7|-|TRBV11-1
CASSRTSGSSYEQYF
TGTGCCAGCAGCCGGACTAGCGGGAGCTCCTACGAGCAGTACTTC
>-|TRBJ1-2|few|TRBV5-1
CASSLGLSNYGYTF
TGCGCCAGCAGCTTGGGGCTATCTAACTATGGCTACACCTTC
>-|TRBJ1-1|-|TRBV19
CASARGRRENTEAFF
TGTGCCAGTGCACGAGGGCGCAGGGAGAACACTGAAGCTTTCTTT